One T cell receptor beta chain is described in this entry. CDR3 length: 12 residues. The germline V gene encodes CDR1 LNHDA and CDR2 SQIVND (reference sequence). V was shortened by 4 bases and J by 5 bases, with 6 bases between the two germline ends. Time point here: cycle 4 day 1 (C4D1), after 6 weeks of nivolumab. The patients all showed relapse after autologous stem cell transplantation, while their brentuximab vedotin exposure varied. This specimen belongs to a study of PD-1 blockade in classical Hodgkin lymphoma. Profiled with immunoSEQ multiplex PCR; TCRdb holds only in-frame clones, not every one. The table records 85,000 to 90,000 clones, 90% of them present only once.

The sequence was collected from a human donor with classical Hodgkin lymphoma. The V and J genes are TRBV19 and TRBJ1-5; D is uncertain. This material consisted of peripheral blood mononuclear cells (PBMCs), taken before the fourth cycle of nivolumab. The CDR3 DNA sequence: TGTGCCAGTAGTACGGGGTATCAGCCCCAGCATTTT. It specifies CASSTGYQPQHF.